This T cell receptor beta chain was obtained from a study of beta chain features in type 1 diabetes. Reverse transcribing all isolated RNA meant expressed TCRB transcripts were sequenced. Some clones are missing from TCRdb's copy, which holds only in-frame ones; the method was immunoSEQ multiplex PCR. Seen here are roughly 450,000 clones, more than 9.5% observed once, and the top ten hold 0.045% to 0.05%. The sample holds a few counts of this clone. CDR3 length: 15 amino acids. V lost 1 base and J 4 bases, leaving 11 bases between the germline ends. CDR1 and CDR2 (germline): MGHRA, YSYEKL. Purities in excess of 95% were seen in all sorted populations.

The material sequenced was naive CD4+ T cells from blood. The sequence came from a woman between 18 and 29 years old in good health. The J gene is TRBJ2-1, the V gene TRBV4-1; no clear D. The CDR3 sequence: CASSQVGHRYNEQFF. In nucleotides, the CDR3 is TGCGCCAGCAGCCAAGTCGGGCACCGTTACAATGAGCAGTTCTTC.